The entry below gives a single T cell receptor (beta chain) sequence along with its context. The target antigen is unknown. This entry comes from a study of somatic mutations in cytotoxic T cells in rheumatoid arthritis. TCRdb's copy holds only in-frame clones and misses some; the assay was immunoSEQ multiplex PCR. Altogether approximately 15,000 clones are present, more than 60% being singletons, with the ten largest covering about 5%. Germline V gives CDR1 SGHRS, CDR2 YFSETQ. V was pared by 0 bases and J by 9 bases, with 7 bases between. This CDR3 is built from 11 residues. General study points: Nobody had found out which antigens the expanded CD8+ clones targeted.

The sequence was obtained from an adult with rheumatoid arthritis. Specimen: CD8+ T cells sorted from blood. The chain combines TRBV5-1 with TRBJ2-7; D call uncertain. CDR3: CASSLGLAQYF. For the CDR3, the DNA is TGCGCCAGCAGCTTGGGGCTTGCGCAGTACTTC.